A selection of T cell receptor beta chains follows, all from one sample in a study of shared clonotypes between healthy human individuals. Method: immunoSEQ multiplex PCR; TCRdb's copy keeps in-frame clones and lacks some. This repertoire shows under 2,500,000 clones, 95% found once; its top ten account for over 0.1%. Sequenced input: naive CD4+ T cells sorted from blood. Source of these receptors: a man aged 18-30 years in good health. Both conserved end residues are part of each CDR3. The order of the fields is clone size, J gene, V gene, D gene, CDR3 DNA, CDR3 protein. The D gene is left open where the match is weak. Clone size is shown for a subset of rows, as once, few, many or a class of expanded clone.

- TRBJ1-1 TRBV28 - TGTGCCAGTACACCCCCCGACAGGAACACTGAAGCTTTCTTT CASTPPDRNTEAFF
- TRBJ2-1 TRBV7-2 TRBD2 TGTGCCAGCAGCCCGAGGGGACTAGCGGGGAATGAGCAGTTCTTC CASSPRGLAGNEQFF
- TRBJ2-2 TRBV19 - TGTGCCAGTAGTATTATGACAGGCACCGGGGAGCTGTTTTTT CASSIMTGTGELFF
- TRBJ1-6 TRBV19 TRBD1 TGTGCCAGTAGCCTCGGGACAGAGGTTTCACCCCTCCACTTT CASSLGTEVSPLHF
- TRBJ2-1 TRBV2 - TGTGCCAGCAGTGAGGAGTCCAATGAGCAGTTCTTC CASSEESNEQFF
- TRBJ2-3 TRBV10-3 TRBD1 TGTGCCATCAGTCCGACAGGGGTTGACACAGATACGCAGTATTTT CAISPTGVDTDTQYF
- TRBJ2-7 TRBV6-5 TRBD2 TGTGCCAGCAGTTCCCTAGCGGTCAGCTCCTACGAGCAGTACTTC CASSSLAVSSYEQYF
- TRBJ2-5 TRBV19 - TGTGCCAGTAGTATAAGTAGGACCATAGAGACCCAGTACTTC CASSISRTIETQYF
- TRBJ2-1 TRBV5-1 TRBD2 TGCGCCAGCAGCTTGAATCCTACTAGCGGGTCCCACAATGAGCAGTTCTTC CASSLNPTSGSHNEQFF
- TRBJ2-7 TRBV5-1 TRBD2 TGCGCCAGCAGCTTCGGACTAGCGGGAGGAACTTACGAGCAGTACTTC CASSFGLAGGTYEQYF
- TRBJ2-3 TRBV5-1 - TGCGCCAGCAGCTTGGAGCCCACAGATACGCAGTATTTT CASSLEPTDTQYF
- TRBJ1-6 TRBV6-5 - TGTGCCAGCAGTGGAGGGGGACTTGATAATTCACCCCTCCACTTT CASSGGGLDNSPLHF
- TRBJ2-5 TRBV2 TRBD1 TGTGCCAGCACCCTACACACAGGGGGACCGGGGGAGACCCAGTACTTC CASTLHTGGPGETQYF
- TRBJ2-6 TRBV30 - TGTGCCTGGACAGGAGATATCGCCTCTGGGGCCAACGTCCTGACTTTC CAWTGDIASGANVLTF
- TRBJ2-1 TRBV7-2 - TGTGCCAGCAGCTTAATGGGAGGGCAGTTCTTC CASSLMGGQFF
- TRBJ2-5 TRBV18 - TGTGCCAGCTCACGGGAGTCTCAAGAGACCCAGTACTTC CASSRESQETQYF
- TRBJ1-5 TRBV6-5 TRBD1 TGTGCCAGCAGCAGGACAGGGGGCGATCAGCCCCAGCATTTT CASSRTGGDQPQHF
- TRBJ1-1 TRBV7-9 - TGTGCCAGCAGCCCCACAGGGAAAAGGGCTGAAGCTTTCTTT CASSPTGKRAEAFF
- TRBJ2-3 TRBV5-1 - TGCGCCACCTCGGGGGGCCTTAGCACAGATACGCAGTATTTT CATSGGLSTDTQYF
- TRBJ1-1 TRBV4-3 TRBD1 TGCGCCAGCAGCTATAGTGCTCAGGGGGGCGCAACAGCTGAAGCTTTCTTT CASSYSAQGGATAEAFF
- TRBJ2-7 TRBV11-2 - TGTGCCAGCAGCTCCGGAATCACCTACGAGCAGTACTTC CASSSGITYEQYF
- TRBJ2-7 TRBV5-6 - TGTGCCAGCAGCTCGACCCCGTCCCTACTCGAGCGGTACTTC CASSSTPSLLERYF
once TRBJ1-1 TRBV20-1 - TGCAGTGCTAGAGATTTGACTTTGGCTTTCTTT CSARDLTLAFF
once TRBJ2-5 TRBV11-2 TRBD1 TGTGCCAGCAGCTGGGCAGGGGGCGAGACCCAGTACTTC CASSWAGGETQYF
- TRBJ1-3 TRBV28 - TGTGCCAGCGGGGTCTCTGGAAACACCATATATTTT CASGVSGNTIYF
once TRBJ2-7 TRBV30 - TGTGCCTGGACTTCCAGGGAGGGGGTCACGTACTACGAGCAGTACTTC CAWTSREGVTYYEQYF
- TRBJ2-5 TRBV7-2 - TGTGCCAGCAGCCCTCTTGGGGAGACCCAGTACTTC CASSPLGETQYF
- TRBJ2-7 TRBV9 - TGTGCCAGCAGCCCCGAGACAGGAAGACCTCACGCCTACGAGCAGTACTTC CASSPETGRPHAYEQYF
- TRBJ2-1 TRBV5-1 - TGCGCCAGCAGCTTGGGAGGGACCCTCTACAATGAGCAGTTCTTC CASSLGGTLYNEQFF
once TRBJ1-5 TRBV18 TRBD1 TGTGCCAGCTCACCACGACAGGGCCTCAATCAGCCCCAGCATTTT CASSPRQGLNQPQHF
- TRBJ1-6 TRBV28 - TGTGCCAGCAGTTTAGTAGGGGGTTCATTCTCCTATAATTCACCCCTCCACTTT CASSLVGGSFSYNSPLHF
- TRBJ1-4 TRBV28 - TGTGCCAGCAGTTTGGGGGGGTCTAATGAAAAACTGTTTTTT CASSLGGSNEKLFF
- TRBJ2-7 TRBV6-5 TRBD2 TGTGCCAGCAGTTCACTAGCGGCCCCCTACGAGCAGTACTTC CASSSLAAPYEQYF